This paragraph reports one T cell receptor beta chain. What it binds is unknown. This sample was taken from a study of vaccination effects on CD4 cells after COVID-19. Study-wide context: Median timing of post-vaccine samples was 72 days after the second dose.

Germline V CDR1 and CDR2: MGHRA, YSYEKL. Trimming removed 1 base at V and 1 base at J, with 14 bases between. The CDR3 covers 16 residues. The method was immunoSEQ multiplex PCR; TCRdb's version includes in-frame clones alone and lacks a portion of them. Of roughly 32,000 clones in the sample, approximately 75% were seen once. Before any sequencing was done, the ViraFEST assay used viral peptide pools to expand antigen-specific CD4+ T cells. The culture ran for roughly 10 days before CD4+ T cells were isolated. Of the BNT162b2 and mRNA-1273 vaccines, participants received two doses of one or the other. Wells containing 1.5 million to 2.5 million PBMC each were cultured with around 10 IU/ml IL-2 and approximately 10 ug/ml peptides. Half the medium was replaced with IL-2 medium on days 3 and 7.

This receptor was obtained from a human donor who received a COVID-19 vaccine. Sequencing was performed on CD4+ T cells from PBMCs cultured with HCoV-229E spike peptides, taken after COVID-19 vaccination. V gene TRBV4-1 combines with J gene TRBJ2-7; no firm D call. The CDR3, as DNA: TGCGCCAGCAGCCAAGGAGGTAGAACAACATCCTACGAGCAGTACTTC. Translated: CASSQGGRTTSYEQYF.